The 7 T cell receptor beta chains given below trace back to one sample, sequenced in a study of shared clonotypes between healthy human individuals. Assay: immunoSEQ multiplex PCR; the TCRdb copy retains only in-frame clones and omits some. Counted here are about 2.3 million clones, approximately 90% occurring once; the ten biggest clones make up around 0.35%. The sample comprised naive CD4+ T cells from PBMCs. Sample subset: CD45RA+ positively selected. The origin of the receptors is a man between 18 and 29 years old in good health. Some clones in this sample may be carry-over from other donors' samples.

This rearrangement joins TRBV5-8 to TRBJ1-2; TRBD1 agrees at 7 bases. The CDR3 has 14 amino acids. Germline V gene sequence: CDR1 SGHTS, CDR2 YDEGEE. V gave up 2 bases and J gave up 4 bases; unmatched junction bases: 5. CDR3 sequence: CASSFGGGGYGYTF. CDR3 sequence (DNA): TGTGCCAGCAGCTTTGGAGGGGGCGGCTATGGCTACACCTTC.

The CDR3 DNA reads TGTGCCAGCAGTGAAAACAGGGGCGGGGTAGCTTTCTTT. Protein: CASSENRGGVAFF. This sequence joins TRBV2 and TRBJ1-1, with 7 bases identical to TRBD1. The germline V gene has CDR1 SNHLY and CDR2 FYNNEI. This CDR3 is 13 amino acids long. Trimming took 2 bases from V and 10 from J; bases not matched to a gene: 7. Filled out from reference TRBV2 and TRBJ1-1, the complete variable domain reads EPEVTQTPSHQVTQMGQEVILRCVPISNHLYFYWYRQILGQKVEFLVSFYNNEISEKSEIFDDQFSVERPDGSNFTLKIRSTKLEDSAMYFCASSENRGGVAFFGQGTRLTVV.

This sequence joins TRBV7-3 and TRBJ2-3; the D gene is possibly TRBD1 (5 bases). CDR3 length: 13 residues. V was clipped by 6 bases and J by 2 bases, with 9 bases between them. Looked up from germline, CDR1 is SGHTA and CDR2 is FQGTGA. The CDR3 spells CASRLTATDTQYF. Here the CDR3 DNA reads TGTGCCAGCAGGCTGACAGCCACAGATACGCAGTATTTT.

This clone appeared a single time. The CDR3 DNA reads TGTGCCAGCCGTTCCTCAGGGGGCGGCTATGGCTACACCTTC. Translation: CASRSSGGGYGYTF. The rearrangement joins TRBV2 to TRBJ1-2; the match to TRBD1 covers 8 bases. Germline V gene sequence: CDR1 SNHLY, CDR2 FYNNEI. V shed 8 bases, J shed 4 bases, and the junction held 9 bases outside the gene matches. The length of the CDR3 is 14 residues.

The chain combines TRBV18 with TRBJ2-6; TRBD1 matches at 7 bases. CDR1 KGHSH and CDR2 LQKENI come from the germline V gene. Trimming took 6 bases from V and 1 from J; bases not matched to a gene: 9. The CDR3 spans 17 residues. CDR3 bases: TGTGCCAGCTCTCAGGGGCGACAGGGTTCTGGGGCCAACGTCCTGACTTTC. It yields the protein CASSQGRQGSGANVLTF.

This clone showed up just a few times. DNA for the CDR3: TGCAGCGTTGGGCCGCAAACAGGCTATGGCTACACCTTC. Its translation: CSVGPQTGYGYTF. The chain links TRBV29-1 to TRBJ1-2; D possibly corresponds to TRBD1 (5 bases). Looked up from germline, CDR1 is SQVTM and CDR2 is ANQGSEA. V lost 4 bases and J lost 4, with 13 bases in between. The CDR3 is 13 residues long.

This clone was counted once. The CDR3 DNA is TGTGCCAGCAGCTATACTAGCGGTCCTGACCATGAGCAGTTCTTC. Residues: CASSYTSGPDHEQFF. The chain combines TRBV7-3 with TRBJ2-1, with 8 bases identical to TRBD2. Germline-derived CDR1 and CDR2 are SGHTA and FQGTGA. This CDR3 has 15 residues. V shed 4 bases, J shed 8 bases, and the junction held 10 bases outside the gene matches.